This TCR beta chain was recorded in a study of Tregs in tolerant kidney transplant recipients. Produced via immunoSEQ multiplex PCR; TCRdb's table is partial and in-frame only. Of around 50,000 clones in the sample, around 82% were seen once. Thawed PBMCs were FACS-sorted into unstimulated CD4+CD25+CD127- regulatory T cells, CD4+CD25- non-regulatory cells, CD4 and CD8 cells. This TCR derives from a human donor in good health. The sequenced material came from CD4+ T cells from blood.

The CDR3 spells CASSLGVDQPQHF. In DNA, the CDR3 is TGTGCCAGCAGCCTAGGGGTGGATCAGCCCCAGCATTTT. V gene TRBV7-3 combines with J gene TRBJ1-5, with D tentatively TRBD1 (5 bases). Germline V lookup: CDR1 SGHTA, CDR2 FQGTGA. Trimming removed 5 bases at V and 5 bases at J, with 10 bases between. CDR3 size: 13 residues.